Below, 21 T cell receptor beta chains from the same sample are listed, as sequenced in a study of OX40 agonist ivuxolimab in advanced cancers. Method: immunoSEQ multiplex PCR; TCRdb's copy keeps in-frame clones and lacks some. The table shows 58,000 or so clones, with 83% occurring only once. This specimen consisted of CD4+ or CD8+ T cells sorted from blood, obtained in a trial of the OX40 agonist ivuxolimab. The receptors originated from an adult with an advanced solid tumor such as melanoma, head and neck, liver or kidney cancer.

CDR3 nucleotide sequence: TGCGCCAGCAGCTTGGTTGGCTCCCCGGGGGAGCAGTACTTC. It is translated as CASSLVGSPGEQYF. This rearrangement joins TRBV5-1 to TRBJ2-7; TRBD2 might be the D (5 bases). V gave up 0 bases and J gave up 7 bases, with 14 bases separating them. CDR1 and CDR2 from the germline V gene are SGHRS and YFSETQ. The CDR3 extends over 14 amino acids. Supplemented by reference TRBV5-1 and TRBJ2-7, the full variable domain reads KAGVTQTPRYLIKTRGQQVTLSCSPISGHRSVSWYQQTPGQGLQFLFEYFSETQRNKGNFPGRFSGRQFSNSRSEMNVSTLELGDSALYLCASSLVGSPGEQYFGPGTRLTVT.

This CDR3 reads CASSLPGSHLEQYF. The CDR3 coding sequence is TGTGCCAGCAGCCTTCCGGGGTCTCATTTGGAGCAGTACTTC. The chain combines TRBV11-2 with TRBJ2-7, with a tentative D call TRBD2 (5 bases). The V gene's germline CDR1 is SGHAT and CDR2 FQNNGV. Trimming removed 5 bases at V and 7 bases at J, with 18 bases between. The CDR3 has 14 amino acids.

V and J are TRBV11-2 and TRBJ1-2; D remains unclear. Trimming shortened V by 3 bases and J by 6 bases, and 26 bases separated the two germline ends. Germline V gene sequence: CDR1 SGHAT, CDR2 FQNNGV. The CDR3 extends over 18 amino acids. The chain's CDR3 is CASSFSSRQTLRADGYTF. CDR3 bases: TGTGCCAGCAGCTTTTCATCTCGGCAGACCCTCCGGGCGGATGGCTACACCTTC. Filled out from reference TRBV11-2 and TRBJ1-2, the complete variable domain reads EAGVAQSPRYKIIEKRQSVAFWCNPISGHATLYWYQQILGQGPKLLIQFQNNGVVDDSQLPKDRFSAERLKGVDSTLKIQPAKLEDSAVYLCASSFSSRQTLRADGYTFGSGTRLTVV.

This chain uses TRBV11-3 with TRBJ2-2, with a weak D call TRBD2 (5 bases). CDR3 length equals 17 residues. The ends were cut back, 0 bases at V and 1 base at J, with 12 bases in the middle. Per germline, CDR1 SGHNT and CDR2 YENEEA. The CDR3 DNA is TGTGCCAGCAGCTTAGATCCGGGGTTACGGAACACCGGGGAGCTGTTTTTT. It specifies CASSLDPGLRNTGELFF.

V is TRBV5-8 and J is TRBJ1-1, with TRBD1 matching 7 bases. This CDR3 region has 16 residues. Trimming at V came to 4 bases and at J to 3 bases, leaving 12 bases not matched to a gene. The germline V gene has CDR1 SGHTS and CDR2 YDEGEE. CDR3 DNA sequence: TGTGCCAGCAGCCAGGGGGGTAGGGGTTCTTACACTGAAGCTTTCTTT. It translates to CASSQGGRGSYTEAFF.

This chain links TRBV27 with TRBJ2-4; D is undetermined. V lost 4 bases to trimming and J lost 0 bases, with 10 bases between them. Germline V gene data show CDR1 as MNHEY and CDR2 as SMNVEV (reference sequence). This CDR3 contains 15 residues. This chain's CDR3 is CASSSLPIAKNIQYF. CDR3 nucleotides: TGTGCCAGCAGTTCACTTCCGATAGCCAAAAACATTCAGTACTTC.

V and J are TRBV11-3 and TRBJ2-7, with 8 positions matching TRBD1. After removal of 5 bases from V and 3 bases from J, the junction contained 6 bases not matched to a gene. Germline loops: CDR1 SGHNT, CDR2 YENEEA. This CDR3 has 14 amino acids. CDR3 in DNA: TGTGCCAGCAGCCTAAGGGGACAGGACTACGAGCAGTACTTC. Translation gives CASSLRGQDYEQYF. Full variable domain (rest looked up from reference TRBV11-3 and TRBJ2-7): EAGVVQSPRYKIIEKKQPVAFWCNPISGHNTLYWYLQNLGQGPELLIRYENEEAVDDSQLPKDRFSAERLKGVDSTLKIQPAELGDSAVYLCASSLRGQDYEQYFGPGTRLTVT.

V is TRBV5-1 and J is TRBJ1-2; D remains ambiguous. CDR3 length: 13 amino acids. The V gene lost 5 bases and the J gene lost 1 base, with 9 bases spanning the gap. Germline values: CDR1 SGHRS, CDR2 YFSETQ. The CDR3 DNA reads TGCGCCAGCAGTTTGACACATAACTATGGCTACACCTTC. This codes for CASSLTHNYGYTF.

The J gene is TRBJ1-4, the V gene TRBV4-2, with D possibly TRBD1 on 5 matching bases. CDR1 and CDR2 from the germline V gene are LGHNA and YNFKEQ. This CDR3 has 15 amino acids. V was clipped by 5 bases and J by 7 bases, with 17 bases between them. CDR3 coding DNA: TGTGCCAGCAGCAAGGACGGACAAAGGTCTGAAAAACTGTTTTTT. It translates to CASSKDGQRSEKLFF.

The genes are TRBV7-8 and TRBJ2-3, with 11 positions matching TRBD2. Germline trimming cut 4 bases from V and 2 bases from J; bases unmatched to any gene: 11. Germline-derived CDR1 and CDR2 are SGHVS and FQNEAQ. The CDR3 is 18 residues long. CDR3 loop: CASSYLGLAGGNTDTQYF. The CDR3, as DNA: TGTGCCAGCAGCTATCTCGGACTAGCGGGCGGAAACACAGATACGCAGTATTTT.

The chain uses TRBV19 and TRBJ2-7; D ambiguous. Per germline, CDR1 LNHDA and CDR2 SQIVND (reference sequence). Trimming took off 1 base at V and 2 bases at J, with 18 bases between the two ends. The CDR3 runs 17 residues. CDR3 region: CASSIATTEAGAYEQYF. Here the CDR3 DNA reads TGTGCCAGTAGTATAGCCACGACGGAAGCAGGTGCCTACGAGCAGTACTTC.

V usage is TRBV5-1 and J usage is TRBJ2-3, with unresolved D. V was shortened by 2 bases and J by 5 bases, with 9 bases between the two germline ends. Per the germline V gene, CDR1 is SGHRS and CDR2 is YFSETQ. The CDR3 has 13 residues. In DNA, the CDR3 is TGCGCCAGCAGCTTTCAGTCCGTAGATACGCAGTATTTT. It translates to CASSFQSVDTQYF.

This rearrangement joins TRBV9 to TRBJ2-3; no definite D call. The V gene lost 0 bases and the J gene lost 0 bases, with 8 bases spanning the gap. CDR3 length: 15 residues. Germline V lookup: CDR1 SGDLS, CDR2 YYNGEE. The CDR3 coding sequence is TGTGCCAGCAGCGTAGCGTCATCTAGCACAGATACGCAGTATTTT. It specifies CASSVASSSTDTQYF.

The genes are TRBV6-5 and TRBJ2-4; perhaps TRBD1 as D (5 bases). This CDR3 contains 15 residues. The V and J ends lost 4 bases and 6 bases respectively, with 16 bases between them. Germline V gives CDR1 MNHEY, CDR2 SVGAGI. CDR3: CASSSSQGGPNIQYF. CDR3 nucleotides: TGTGCCAGCAGTTCCTCCCAGGGTGGACCAAACATTCAGTACTTC.

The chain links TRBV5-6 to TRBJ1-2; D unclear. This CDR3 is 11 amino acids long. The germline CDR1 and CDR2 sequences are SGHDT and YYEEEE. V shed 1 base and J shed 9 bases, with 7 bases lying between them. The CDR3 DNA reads TGTGCCAGCAGCTTGTCAGGCCGCTACACCTTC. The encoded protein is CASSLSGRYTF.

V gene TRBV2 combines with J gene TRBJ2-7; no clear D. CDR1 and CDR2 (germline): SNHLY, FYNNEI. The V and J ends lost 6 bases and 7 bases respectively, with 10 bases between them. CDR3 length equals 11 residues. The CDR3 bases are TGTGCCAGCAGCACGGCCTGGGAGCAGTACTTC. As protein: CASSTAWEQYF.

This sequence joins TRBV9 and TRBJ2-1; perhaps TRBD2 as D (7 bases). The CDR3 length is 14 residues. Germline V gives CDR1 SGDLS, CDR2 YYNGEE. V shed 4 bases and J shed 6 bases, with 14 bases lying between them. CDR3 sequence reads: CASSSRGLPNEQFF. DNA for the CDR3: TGTGCCAGCAGCTCCAGGGGACTACCCAATGAGCAGTTCTTC.

The CDR3 here is CASSPPGREQYF. The CDR3 DNA sequence: TGTGCCAGCTCACCTCCTGGGAGAGAGCAGTACTTC. V gene TRBV18 combines with J gene TRBJ2-7; possibly TRBD2 for D (5 bases). CDR1 and CDR2 from the germline V gene are KGHSH and LQKENI. V lost 3 bases, J lost 7 bases, and 10 bases lay in between. This CDR3 spans 12 amino acids.

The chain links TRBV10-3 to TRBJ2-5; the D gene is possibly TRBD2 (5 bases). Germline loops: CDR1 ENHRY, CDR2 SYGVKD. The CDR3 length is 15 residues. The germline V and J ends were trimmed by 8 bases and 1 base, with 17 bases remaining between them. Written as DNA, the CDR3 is TGTGCCATCGCCGCGGGCGCACCCTCCCAAGAGACCCAGTACTTC. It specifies CAIAAGAPSQETQYF.

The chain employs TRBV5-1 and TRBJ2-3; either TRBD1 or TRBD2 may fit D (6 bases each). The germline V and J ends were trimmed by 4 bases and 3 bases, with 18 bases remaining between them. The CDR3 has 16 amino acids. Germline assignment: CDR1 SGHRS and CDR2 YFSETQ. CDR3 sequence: CASSRTGSRETDTQYF. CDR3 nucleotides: TGCGCCAGCAGCCGCACAGGGAGCCGGGAGACAGATACGCAGTATTTT.

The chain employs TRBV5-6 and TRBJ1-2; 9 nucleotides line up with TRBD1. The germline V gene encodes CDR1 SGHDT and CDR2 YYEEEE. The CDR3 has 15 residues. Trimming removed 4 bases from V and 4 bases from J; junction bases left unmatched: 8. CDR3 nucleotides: TGTGCCAGCAGCGACTCACAGGGGGCTGTCTATGGCTACACCTTC. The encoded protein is CASSDSQGAVYGYTF.